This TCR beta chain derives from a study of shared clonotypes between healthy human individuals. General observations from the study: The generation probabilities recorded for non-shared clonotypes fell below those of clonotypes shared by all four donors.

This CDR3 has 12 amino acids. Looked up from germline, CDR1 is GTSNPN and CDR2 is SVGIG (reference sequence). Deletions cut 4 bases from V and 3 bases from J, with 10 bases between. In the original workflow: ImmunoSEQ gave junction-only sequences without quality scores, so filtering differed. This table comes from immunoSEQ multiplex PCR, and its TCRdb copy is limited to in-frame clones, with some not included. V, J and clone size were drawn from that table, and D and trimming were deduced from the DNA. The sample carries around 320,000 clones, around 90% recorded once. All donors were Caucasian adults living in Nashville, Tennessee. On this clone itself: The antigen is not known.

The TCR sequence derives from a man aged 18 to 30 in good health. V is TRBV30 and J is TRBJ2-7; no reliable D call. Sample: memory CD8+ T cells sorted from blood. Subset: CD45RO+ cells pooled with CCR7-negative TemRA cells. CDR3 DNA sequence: TGTGCCTGGACAGCTGACGGCTACGAGCAGTACTTC. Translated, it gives CAWTADGYEQYF.